This TCR beta chain was documented in a study of T cell repertoires in ileal Crohn's disease. Across the whole study: The M0 sample came from the inflamed ileal portion of the resected specimen.

A word on this clone: Its target is unknown.

Assay: immunoSEQ multiplex PCR; the TCRdb copy retains only in-frame clones and omits some. Here the sample spans some 3,500 clones, 85% to 95% being singletons. Study outcomes and limitations: Clonal expansions were more frequent in active smokers than non-smokers at surgery. Sorted CD8 T cells held more high-frequency clones than CD4.

The time point is: inflamed ileum from the surgical specimen. The CDR3 consists of 16 residues. Trimming took off 3 bases at V and 4 bases at J, with 15 bases between the two ends. Per germline, CDR1 LGHNA and CDR2 YSLEER. Sequencing used ileal tissue. This clonotype originated in an adult with Crohn's disease. This chain uses TRBV4-3 with TRBJ2-2; a possible D gene is TRBD2 (7 bases). CDR3 sequence (DNA): TGCGCCAGCAGCCAGGACAGACTAGCTCCCACCGGGGAGCTGTTTTTT. Translating gives CASSQDRLAPTGELFF.